One and the same sample provided the 30 T cell receptor beta chains below, sequenced in a study of response to subunit inactivated influenza vaccine (dated by TCRdb to 2016 to 2019). The library was prepared using RT-PCR. The sequencer was an Illumina HiSeq 2500. The raw public reads went through TCRdb reprocessing: fastp at Q25, MiXCR clone calling, in-frame beta chains kept. Rows matching on CDR3 protein sequence are summarized as one entry with the most common DNA and genes. This sample gives around 580,000 distinct CDR3 sequences in total; 12% to 15% of them show up just once. Roughly 10% of the sample rests with the top ten. The source was PBMCs from blood, collected about 12 days after vaccination. The receptor set was obtained from a man over 45 who received an inactivated influenza vaccine. Donor details come from another sample of the same person, matched by shared clones.

This chain connects TRBV5-1 to TRBJ2-1; 8 bases are shared with TRBD2. V lost 4 bases to trimming and J lost 7 bases; unmatched junction nucleotides: 7. The V gene's germline CDR1 is SGHRS and CDR2 YFSETQ. The CDR3 sequence is 14 residues long. The CDR3 sequence is CASSENSGINEQFF. DNA for the CDR3: TGCGCCAGCAGCGAAAATAGCGGGATTAATGAGCAGTTCTTC. Supplemented by reference TRBV5-1 and TRBJ2-1, the full variable domain reads KAGVTQTPRYLIKTRGQQVTLSCSPISGHRSVSWYQQTPGQGLQFLFEYFSETQRNKGNFPGRFSGRQFSNSRSEMNVSTLELGDSALYLCASSENSGINEQFFGPGTRLTVL.

This clonotype has more than one count but fewer than ten. The chain is built from TRBV20-1 and TRBJ2-5; D perhaps matches TRBD2 (6 bases). The CDR3 covers 13 residues. V lost 1 base and J lost 5, with 11 bases in between. Germline V gene lookup returns CDR1 DFQATT and CDR2 SNEGSKA (reference sequence). The CDR3 sequence: CSARGAGFETQYF. The CDR3 coding sequence is TGCAGTGCTAGAGGCGCGGGGTTTGAGACCCAGTACTTC.

Here the CDR3 reads CASSQSGFGTEAFF. CDR3 coding DNA: TGCGCCAGCAGCCAATCCGGGTTCGGCACTGAAGCTTTCTTT. The chain recombines TRBV4-1 with TRBJ1-1; the D is unclear. Trimming pared 2 bases from V and 4 bases from J, leaving 11 bases between. This CDR3 comprises 14 residues. CDR1 and CDR2 (germline): MGHRA, YSYEKL.

The chain has TRBV5-1 and TRBJ2-3; 8 positions agree with TRBD1. V was clipped by 0 bases and J by 4 bases; unmatched bases: 7. CDR1 SGHRS and CDR2 YFSETQ come from the germline V gene. The CDR3 has 16 residues. The chain's CDR3 is CASSLGTGSGADTQYF. The CDR3 DNA follows: TGCGCCAGCAGCTTGGGGACAGGGTCCGGAGCAGATACGCAGTATTTT. The variable domain in full, with the rest retrieved from reference TRBV5-1 and TRBJ2-3, is KAGVTQTPRYLIKTRGQQVTLSCSPISGHRSVSWYQQTPGQGLQFLFEYFSETQRNKGNFPGRFSGRQFSNSRSEMNVSTLELGDSALYLCASSLGTGSGADTQYFGPGTRLTVL.

This chain joins TRBV18 and TRBJ2-1; 8 bases fit TRBD2. The CDR3 loop spans 14 amino acids. Germline V gene data show CDR1 as KGHSH and CDR2 as LQKENI. The ends lost 0 bases at V and 10 bases at J; junction bases unmatched: 5. The CDR3 DNA reads TGTGCCAGCTCACCACCAGATAGCGGGACAGAGCAGTTCTTC. Its protein is CASSPPDSGTEQFF.

The CDR3 loop is CASSPVAGGRYEQYF. CDR3 nucleotides: TGCGCCAGCAGCCCCGTTGCGGGGGGGAGGTACGAGCAGTACTTC. V and J are TRBV5-1 and TRBJ2-7; 9 bases fit TRBD2. The germline CDR1 and CDR2 sequences are SGHRS and YFSETQ. The junction had 9 bases not matched to a gene; V was cut back by 4 bases and J by 4 bases. CDR3 length equals 15 residues.

Only a few counts were recorded for this clonotype. V gene TRBV24-1 combines with J gene TRBJ2-2; no firm D call. Germline V gene sequence: CDR1 KGHDR, CDR2 SFDVKD. Trimming pared 3 bases from V and 5 bases from J, leaving 21 bases between. The CDR3 length is 18 residues. The CDR3 nucleotides read TGTGCCACCAGTGATCGCATTATCACAGCGCCAAAGACCGGGGAGCTGTTTTTT. It codes for CATSDRIITAPKTGELFF.

This clonotype was seen a few times. The J gene is TRBJ1-1, the V gene TRBV7-9; 8 bases fit TRBD1. The germline gives CDR1 SEHNR, CDR2 FQNEAQ (reference sequence). After removal of 4 bases from V and 4 bases from J, the junction contained 5 bases not matched to a gene. The CDR3 contains 14 residues. The CDR3 here is CASSSSRGLTEAFF. The CDR3 DNA is TGTGCCAGCAGCTCTTCCAGGGGGCTCACTGAAGCTTTCTTT.

This chain connects TRBV7-9 to TRBJ1-3, with D uncertain. Germline CDR1 SEHNR, CDR2 FQNEAQ (reference sequence). V was clipped by 5 bases and J by 1 base, with 9 bases between them. This CDR3 has 14 amino acids. CDR3 protein: CASSVHTSGNTIYF. CDR3 bases: TGTGCCAGCAGCGTGCACACATCTGGAAACACCATATATTTT. The full variable domain, rest sourced from reference TRBV7-9 and TRBJ1-3, is DTGVSQNPRHKITKRGQNVTFRCDPISEHNRLYWYRQTLGQGPEFLTYFQNEAQLEKSRLLSDRFSAERPKGSFSTLEIQRTEQGDSAMYLCASSVHTSGNTIYFGEGSWLTVV.

The genes are TRBV29-1 and TRBJ2-3; 8 bases align to TRBD2. Trimming removed 4 bases from V and 4 bases from J; junction bases left unmatched: 7. This CDR3 region has 14 residues. Per the germline V gene, CDR1 is SQVTM and CDR2 is ANQGSEA. Written as DNA, the CDR3 is TGCAGCGTTGCATTTAGCGGGATAGCAGATACGCAGTATTTT. This codes for CSVAFSGIADTQYF.

On this clonotype itself: At one end the junction does not follow the germline gene, possibly because of a read error. This chain connects TRBV12-3 or TRBV12-4 to TRBJ2-3; D unresolved. The CDR3 is 12 amino acids. The CDR3 DNA reads as TGTCCCAGCAGCCCTGGCGCAGATACGCAGTATTTT. Amino acid sequence: CPSSPGADTQYF.

The chain couples TRBV29-1 to TRBJ1-1; D uncertain. The CDR3 loop spans 13 amino acids. Germline V gene sequence: CDR1 SQVTM, CDR2 ANQGSEA. V was pared by 3 bases and J by 1 base, with 9 bases between. CDR3 sequence reads: CSVENQGNTEAFF. The CDR3 nucleotides read TGCAGCGTTGAGAATCAAGGGAACACTGAAGCTTTCTTT.

This sequence joins TRBV29-1 and TRBJ2-7; no clear D gene. V gave up 7 bases and J gave up 2 bases, with 12 bases separating them. Looked up from germline, CDR1 is SQVTM and CDR2 is ANQGSEA. The CDR3 sequence is 12 residues long. The CDR3, as DNA: TGCAGCGCCGAAGTGAACCCCTACGAGCAGTACTTC. This sequence encodes CSAEVNPYEQYF.

This chain's CDR3 is CASASQVNTGELFF. CDR3 sequence (DNA): TGTGCCAGCGCTTCCCAAGTAAACACCGGGGAGCTGTTTTTT. This rearrangement joins TRBV7-9 to TRBJ2-2; no clear D. CDR1 and CDR2 from the germline V gene are SEHNR and FQNEAQ (reference sequence). CDR3 length: 14 amino acids. Trimming took 8 bases from V and 2 from J, leaving 12 bases between them.

The gene calls are TRBV14 and TRBJ2-1; the match to TRBD2 covers 7 bases. J was trimmed by 7 bases and V by 4 bases; bases with no gene match: 10. Germline V gene data show CDR1 as SGHDN and CDR2 as FVKESK. The CDR3 has 15 amino acids. CDR3 in amino acids: CASSLRAGFVNEQFF. CDR3 nucleotide sequence: TGTGCCAGCAGCCTAAGAGCGGGATTCGTGAATGAGCAGTTCTTC.

The V and J genes are TRBV7-8 and TRBJ1-5; TRBD1 is a possible D gene (5 bases). CDR3 size: 12 residues. The V end was cut by 6 bases, the J end by 9 bases, with 12 bases between. Per germline, CDR1 SGHVS and CDR2 FQNEAQ. The chain's CDR3 is CASRAERGPQHF. The CDR3 nucleotides are TGTGCCAGCAGAGCCGAGAGGGGGCCCCAGCATTTT.

The V and J genes are TRBV7-9 and TRBJ2-5; D may be TRBD1 (6 bases). The CDR3 contains 14 residues. The ends were cut back, 2 bases at V and 7 bases at J, with 14 bases in the middle. The V gene's germline CDR1 is SEHNR and CDR2 FQNEAQ (reference sequence). In DNA form, the CDR3 reads TGTGCCAGCAGCTTACTGAACAGGGACGTGACCCAGTACTTC. It is translated as CASSLLNRDVTQYF.

In this sample, this clonotype turned up a few times. The rearrangement joins TRBV12-3 or TRBV12-4 to TRBJ1-1; 7 bases map to TRBD1. Trimming took 3 bases from V and 8 from J; bases not matched to a gene: 9. The CDR3 loop spans 14 amino acids. As DNA, the CDR3 is TGTGCCAGCAGTTTCACGGGGGGGACAGTAGAAGCTTTCTTT. The encoded protein is CASSFTGGTVEAFF.

This chain connects TRBV29-1 to TRBJ2-5; D possibly matches TRBD1 or TRBD2 (5 bases each). Germline-derived CDR1 and CDR2 are SQVTM and ANQGSEA. The V gene lost 1 base and the J gene lost 2 bases, with 8 bases spanning the gap. The CDR3 contains 13 residues. In DNA form, the CDR3 reads TGCAGCGTTGAAGGGAGGACACAAGAGACCCAGTACTTC. Translated, it gives CSVEGRTQETQYF.

The chain links TRBV20-1 to TRBJ2-7; tentative D call: TRBD1 (7 bases). The CDR3 sequence is 14 residues long. Germline assignment: CDR1 DFQATT and CDR2 SNEGSKA (reference sequence). V lost 3 bases and J 3 bases, leaving 15 bases between the germline ends. The CDR3 DNA reads as TGCAGTGCTAGTCCCCTTCAGGGGGGCTACGAGCAGTACTTC. Amino acid sequence: CSASPLQGGYEQYF.

This clonotype was counted a few times. This chain uses TRBV20-1 with TRBJ2-3; D possibly corresponds to TRBD2 (5 bases). V was trimmed by 7 bases and J by 3 bases, leaving 8 bases between them. In germline, CDR1 is DFQATT, CDR2 SNEGSKA (reference sequence). This CDR3 is 11 amino acids long. In nucleotides, the CDR3 is TGCAGTGTCGGGGATACAGATACGCAGTATTTT. Protein: CSVGDTDTQYF.

In this sample, this clonotype turned up many times. This chain uses TRBV29-1 with TRBJ2-6, with a possible D match to TRBD2 (6 bases). Trimming cost V 4 bases and J 0 bases, with 10 bases left between them. Per the germline V gene, CDR1 is SQVTM and CDR2 is ANQGSEA. The CDR3 is made up of 15 amino acids. The CDR3 reads CSVVEGFSGANVLTF. Written as DNA, the CDR3 is TGCAGCGTTGTGGAGGGGTTCTCTGGGGCCAACGTCCTGACTTTC.

The chain employs TRBV28 and TRBJ2-7, with D perhaps matching TRBD1 or TRBD2 (6 bases each). Per the germline V gene, CDR1 is MDHEN and CDR2 is SYDVKM. The CDR3 is made up of 15 amino acids. V was pared by 8 bases and J by 1 base, with 18 bases between. CDR3: CASGLGGIESYEQYF. The DNA of the CDR3 is TGTGCCAGCGGGTTAGGGGGGATAGAGTCCTACGAGCAGTACTTC.

This clonotype was detected a few times. This chain joins TRBV20-1 and TRBJ2-1; either TRBD1 or TRBD2 may supply D (5 bases each). CDR1 DFQATT and CDR2 SNEGSKA come from the germline V gene (reference sequence). The CDR3 consists of 15 residues. The V end was cut by 5 bases, the J end by 4 bases, with 18 bases between. The CDR3 DNA is TGCAGTGCTCGACCCCCGGGGCTAGTTTACAATGAGCAGTTCTTC. Translating it yields CSARPPGLVYNEQFF.

CDR3 DNA: TGTGCCAGCAGGAACAGTTTTAATCAGCCCCAGCATTTT. Protein sequence: CASRNSFNQPQHF. The chain links TRBV6-1 to TRBJ1-5; no definite D call. The length of the CDR3 is 13 residues. The germline gives CDR1 MNHNS, CDR2 SASEGT. The V end lost 6 bases, the J end lost 4 bases, and 10 bases lay between the germline ends.

The rearrangement links TRBV11-2 to TRBJ2-1, with D uncertain. V lost 1 base and J 5 bases, leaving 12 bases between the germline ends. The CDR3 runs to 15 residues. Germline CDR1 SGHAT, CDR2 FQNNGV. The CDR3 sequence: CASSLAPGRNNEQFF. In DNA, the CDR3 is TGTGCCAGCAGCTTAGCCCCCGGACGGAACAATGAGCAGTTCTTC.

This clonotype was counted only a few times. The rearrangement uses TRBV7-2 and TRBJ2-2, with 7 bases matching TRBD1. Germline V gene lookup returns CDR1 SGHTA and CDR2 FQGNSA. The CDR3 contains 16 residues. Losses at the gene ends were 5 bases for V and 6 bases for J; bases not matched to a gene: 12. The DNA for the CDR3 is TGTGCCAGCAGCCCCGTGACAGGGACCTATGCCGGGGAGCTGTTTTTT. Residues: CASSPVTGTYAGELFF. The complete variable domain, with remaining parts taken from reference TRBV7-2 and TRBJ2-2, reads GAGVSQSPSNKVTEKGKDVELRCDPISGHTALYWYRQSLGQGLEFLIYFQGNSAPDKSGLPSDRFSAERTGGSVSTLTIQRTQQEDSAVYLCASSPVTGTYAGELFFGEGSRLTVL.

The sample holds a few counts of this clonotype. The chain combines TRBV5-1 with TRBJ2-1; TRBD2 might be the D (6 bases). Per the germline V gene, CDR1 is SGHRS and CDR2 is YFSETQ. The CDR3 runs 16 residues. The V end lost 4 bases, the J end lost 7 bases, and 21 bases lay between the germline ends. CDR3 bases: TGCGCCAGCAGCGAGGGAAGGGGCGGGGTAGATAATGAGCAGTTCTTC. Its protein is CASSEGRGGVDNEQFF. Variable domain in full (rest from reference TRBV5-1 and TRBJ2-1): KAGVTQTPRYLIKTRGQQVTLSCSPISGHRSVSWYQQTPGQGLQFLFEYFSETQRNKGNFPGRFSGRQFSNSRSEMNVSTLELGDSALYLCASSEGRGGVDNEQFFGPGTRLTVL.

The chain recombines TRBV6-5 with TRBJ2-1, with 8 bases lining up with TRBD1. This CDR3 has 15 residues. Germline V gene sequence: CDR1 MNHEY, CDR2 SVGAGI. Trimming cost V 4 bases and J 9 bases; bases outside gene matches: 11. The CDR3 sequence: CASSSPPSGGGEQFF. The CDR3 DNA reads as TGTGCCAGCAGTTCCCCCCCTTCAGGGGGCGGTGAGCAGTTCTTC.

The chain carries TRBV24-1 and TRBJ1-1; D is unclear. The CDR3 sequence is 12 residues long. V was clipped by 3 bases and J by 0 bases, with 1 base between them. Germline V gives CDR1 KGHDR, CDR2 SFDVKD. CDR3 sequence reads: CATSDMNTEAFF. CDR3 coding DNA: TGTGCCACCAGTGATATGAACACTGAAGCTTTCTTT.